The 5 T cell receptor beta chains below all came from one sample that was sequenced in a study of tissue T cells after allogeneic stem cell transplantation. Using immunoSEQ multiplex PCR, the repertoire was profiled, and TCRdb retains in-frame clones only, with some absent. The sample lists about 26,000 clones; under 95% were seen once. This specimen consisted of blood, obtained before transplantation. The receptor source for this set is a male donor older than 55 who later had graft-versus-host disease after an allogeneic stem cell transplant.

J is TRBJ1-5 and V is TRBV29-1, with 7 nucleotides matching TRBD1. Germline V lookup: CDR1 SQVTM, CDR2 ANQGSEA. This CDR3 is 13 amino acids long. Germline trimming cut 6 bases from V and 3 bases from J; bases unmatched to any gene: 5. The CDR3 coding sequence is TGCAGCGTAATACAGGGGTTCAATCAGCCCCAGCATTTT. As protein: CSVIQGFNQPQHF.

The genes are TRBV12-3 or TRBV12-4 and TRBJ2-1; possible D gene TRBD1, 6 bases. V lost 6 bases, J lost 14 bases, and 20 bases lay in between. CDR3 size: 13 residues. The CDR3 region is CASSPDRPVSEFF. The CDR3 coding sequence is TGTGCCAGCAGCCCCGACAGGCCTGTTTCGGAGTTCTTC.

This chain connects TRBV4-2 to TRBJ1-3; 11 bases match TRBD1. CDR3 size: 15 residues. The germline CDR1 and CDR2 sequences are LGHNA and YNFKEQ. With 5 bases clipped from V and 8 bases from J, the junction kept 8 bases outside the gene matches. The CDR3 protein is CASSLPGQGGDTIYF. The CDR3 DNA sequence: TGTGCCAGCAGCTTACCGGGACAGGGGGGGGACACCATATATTTT.

The CDR3 is CASSPRIAGADEQFF. The CDR3 nucleotides are TGTGCCAGCAGTCCCCGGATAGCGGGGGCAGATGAGCAGTTCTTC. The V gene is TRBV6-5, the J gene TRBJ2-1; 9 bases are a match to TRBD2. The CDR3 totals 15 residues. The germline V gene encodes CDR1 MNHEY and CDR2 SVGAGI. V lost 5 bases to trimming and J lost 8 bases; unmatched junction nucleotides: 10.

V usage is TRBV19 and J usage is TRBJ2-2; TRBD1 is a possible D gene (5 bases). The CDR3 is 14 amino acids. V lost 5 bases and J 0 bases, leaving 7 bases between the germline ends. The germline V gene encodes CDR1 LNHDA and CDR2 SQIVND (reference sequence). CDR3 DNA: TGTGCCAGTAGTTCCAGGGCGAACACCGGGGAGCTGTTTTTT. Encoded protein: CASSSRANTGELFF.